A selection of T cell receptor beta chains follows, all from one sample in a study of CD8+ T cells in alopecia areata. Some clones are missing from TCRdb's copy, which holds only in-frame ones; the method was immunoSEQ multiplex PCR. The table lists 120,000 or so clones, roughly three fifths of them singletons. This sample comprised CD4+ T cells sorted from blood, obtained at week 0. The receptors come from a human donor with alopecia areata. The CDR3 runs from the conserved cysteine through the conserved F or W. The D gene is left open where the match is weak. A clone size is listed for some rows: how often the clone was seen (once, few, many), or a class if it is expanded.

J gene: TRBJ2-7
V gene: TRBV5-1
D gene: TRBD1
clone size: .
CDR3 DNA: TGCGCCAGCAGCTTCCAGGGGGCTACCTACGAGCAGTACTTC
CDR3 protein: CASSFQGATYEQYF

J gene: TRBJ2-1
V gene: TRBV9
D gene: TRBD1
clone size: .
CDR3 DNA: TGTGCCAGCAGCGGCCGGGACAGGGAGGAGCAGTTCTTC
CDR3 protein: CASSGRDREEQFF

J gene: TRBJ2-5
V gene: TRBV5-1
D gene: .
clone size: .
CDR3 DNA: TGCGCCAGCAGCTTGGTAATCGGACGGGAACAAGAGACCCAGTACTTC
CDR3 protein: CASSLVIGREQETQYF

J gene: TRBJ1-4
V gene: TRBV6-1
D gene: .
clone size: .
CDR3 DNA: TGTGCCAGCAGTGAATTGTTCAGGGTGGAAGAAAAACTGTTTTTT
CDR3 protein: CASSELFRVEEKLFF

J gene: TRBJ2-1
V gene: TRBV30
D gene: TRBD2
clone size: .
CDR3 DNA: TGTGCCTGGATGCGGGAGTTTTCCTATGAGCAGTTCTTC
CDR3 protein: CAWMREFSYEQFF

J gene: TRBJ2-3
V gene: TRBV4-3
D gene: .
clone size: .
CDR3 DNA: TGCGCCAGCAGCCAAGCGACTCATCAAACGCCAGATACGCAGTATTTT
CDR3 protein: CASSQATHQTPDTQYF

J gene: TRBJ2-7
V gene: TRBV5-1
D gene: .
clone size: .
CDR3 DNA: TGCGCCAGCAGCTTTAGTACCACAGCTCTCAGCTCCTACGAGCAGTACTTC
CDR3 protein: CASSFSTTALSSYEQYF

J gene: TRBJ1-4
V gene: TRBV5-4
D gene: .
clone size: few
CDR3 DNA: TGTGCCAGCAGCTTGGCCAGGGGATCAGGAGGCGAAAAACTGTTTTTT
CDR3 protein: CASSLARGSGGEKLFF

J gene: TRBJ2-7
V gene: TRBV2
D gene: .
clone size: .
CDR3 DNA: TGTGCCAGCACTAAAGACCTATACGAGCAGTACTTC
CDR3 protein: CASTKDLYEQYF

J gene: TRBJ1-2
V gene: TRBV19
D gene: .
clone size: .
CDR3 DNA: TGTGCCGTCCTCCCCGCCGAGGGCAGTGCTAACTATGGCTACACCTTC
CDR3 protein: CAVLPAEGSANYGYTF

J gene: TRBJ2-3
V gene: TRBV7-2
D gene: .
clone size: .
CDR3 DNA: TGTGCCAGCAGGCAAAAGGGTCTCCAATTAGATACGCAGTATTTT
CDR3 protein: CASRQKGLQLDTQYF

J gene: TRBJ1-5
V gene: TRBV10-3
D gene: .
clone size: .
CDR3 DNA: TGTGCCATCAGTGAGTCAGCCGGGGGAAGCAATCAGCCCCAGCATTTT
CDR3 protein: CAISESAGGSNQPQHF

J gene: TRBJ2-5
V gene: TRBV6-1
D gene: .
clone size: .
CDR3 DNA: TGTGCCAGCAGGTTCGGACAGAGGGCAGAGACCCAGTACTTC
CDR3 protein: CASRFGQRAETQYF

J gene: TRBJ2-7
V gene: TRBV28
D gene: .
clone size: few
CDR3 DNA: TGTGCCAGCAGACTTCCGAGCAGCTCCTACGAGCAGTACTTC
CDR3 protein: CASRLPSSSYEQYF

J gene: TRBJ2-7
V gene: TRBV30
D gene: TRBD1
clone size: .
CDR3 DNA: TGTGCCTGGACCCCGGACAGGGAGGAGTACGAGCAGTACTTC
CDR3 protein: CAWTPDREEYEQYF

J gene: TRBJ2-7
V gene: TRBV6-6
D gene: TRBD1
clone size: .
CDR3 DNA: TGTGCCAGCAGTGACAGGGTCAGTGTGTCGTACGAGCAGTACTTC
CDR3 protein: CASSDRVSVSYEQYF

J gene: TRBJ1-2
V gene: TRBV5-1
D gene: .
clone size: .
CDR3 DNA: TGCGCCAGCAGCACTGAGGACGGTGGCTACACCTTC
CDR3 protein: CASSTEDGGYTF

J gene: TRBJ2-3
V gene: TRBV5-1
D gene: .
clone size: few
CDR3 DNA: TGCGCCAGCAGCTTGGGACAGGAGGGAGATACGCAGTATTTT
CDR3 protein: CASSLGQEGDTQYF

J gene: TRBJ2-7
V gene: TRBV7-2
D gene: .
clone size: .
CDR3 DNA: TGTGCCAGCAGCCCGACTAGTTGGGACGAGCAGTACTTC
CDR3 protein: CASSPTSWDEQYF

J gene: TRBJ2-7
V gene: TRBV19
D gene: .
clone size: .
CDR3 DNA: TGTGCCAGTAGTATAGAGGGCAGCTCCTACGAGCAGTACTTC
CDR3 protein: CASSIEGSSYEQYF

J gene: TRBJ1-2
V gene: TRBV2
D gene: TRBD1
clone size: .
CDR3 DNA: TGTGCCAGCACCGATGGACAGGGGCTCAACTATGGCTACACCTTC
CDR3 protein: CASTDGQGLNYGYTF

J gene: TRBJ1-4
V gene: TRBV6-6
D gene: .
clone size: .
CDR3 DNA: TGTGCCAGCAGTTACTTGGGGGGGTTAGGCGAAAAACTGTTTTTT
CDR3 protein: CASSYLGGLGEKLFF

J gene: TRBJ1-1
V gene: TRBV28
D gene: .
clone size: .
CDR3 DNA: TGTGCCAGCAAGTCTAGGGAGGCTTTCTTT
CDR3 protein: CASKSREAFF

J gene: TRBJ1-2
V gene: TRBV4-1
D gene: .
clone size: .
CDR3 DNA: TGCGCCAGCGGAAAGACAGGTCAATATGGCTACACCTTC
CDR3 protein: CASGKTGQYGYTF

J gene: TRBJ2-1
V gene: TRBV9
D gene: TRBD2
clone size: .
CDR3 DNA: TGTGCCAGCAGCGTAGTCCCCAGGACTAGCGACGGTGAGCAGTTCTTC
CDR3 protein: CASSVVPRTSDGEQFF

J gene: TRBJ2-2
V gene: TRBV7-9
D gene: .
clone size: .
CDR3 DNA: TGTGCCAGCAGCTCGGCTCTGGCGTCCACCGGGGAGCTGTTTTTT
CDR3 protein: CASSSALASTGELFF

J gene: TRBJ1-2
V gene: TRBV9
D gene: TRBD1
clone size: .
CDR3 DNA: TGTGCCAGCAGCGTGGGACAGGGTAACTATGGCTACACCTTC
CDR3 protein: CASSVGQGNYGYTF

J gene: TRBJ2-5
V gene: TRBV18
D gene: TRBD2
clone size: few
CDR3 DNA: TGTGCCAGCTCACCAGGACTAGCTCAAGAGACCCAGTACTTC
CDR3 protein: CASSPGLAQETQYF

J gene: TRBJ2-1
V gene: TRBV2
D gene: .
clone size: once
CDR3 DNA: TGTGCCAGCAGTGAGGGTGAGATTGACAATGAGCAGTTCTTC
CDR3 protein: CASSEGEIDNEQFF

J gene: TRBJ2-3
V gene: TRBV28
D gene: .
clone size: few
CDR3 DNA: TGTGCCAGCAGTTTACGCTTCGACGAGGGGCAGTATTTT
CDR3 protein: CASSLRFDEGQYF

J gene: TRBJ2-3
V gene: TRBV29-1
D gene: TRBD2
clone size: few
CDR3 DNA: TGCAGCGTTGAGAGGGAGGGTACGCAGTATTTT
CDR3 protein: CSVEREGTQYF

J gene: TRBJ2-2
V gene: TRBV2
D gene: .
clone size: .
CDR3 DNA: TGTGCCAGCAGGACCCAGGACCAGAACACCGGGGAGCTGTTTTTT
CDR3 protein: CASRTQDQNTGELFF

J gene: TRBJ1-1
V gene: TRBV14
D gene: TRBD1
clone size: .
CDR3 DNA: TGTGCCAGCAGCCATTGGACAGGTGGTAACACTGAAGCTTTCTTT
CDR3 protein: CASSHWTGGNTEAFF

J gene: TRBJ1-2
V gene: TRBV7-2
D gene: .
clone size: .
CDR3 DNA: TGTGCCAGCAGCTCCGGACAACAGAGTTCGCTCTATGGCTACACCTTC
CDR3 protein: CASSSGQQSSLYGYTF

J gene: TRBJ1-4
V gene: TRBV5-1
D gene: .
clone size: .
CDR3 DNA: TGCGCCAGCAGCTTGGGGGCGAGTTCGGCTGAAAAACTGTTTTTT
CDR3 protein: CASSLGASSAEKLFF